This T cell receptor (beta chain) was observed in a study of blood T cell repertoires in COVID-19. Study details: T cells, B-cell-depleted T cells, or PBMCs provided the cDNA or gDNA that served as material.

Germline-derived CDR1 and CDR2 are SGHNT and YYREEE (reference sequence). V dropped 4 bases and J dropped 7 bases, with 12 bases sitting between them. The CDR3 totals 13 residues. The data were produced by immunoSEQ multiplex PCR, yet TCRdb's version contains in-frame clones alone and is incomplete. The sample consists of about 19,000 clones, about nine tenths of them appearing once. The V gene is TRBV5-4, the J gene TRBJ2-1; D might be TRBD1 (5 bases). Input material: peripheral blood. This TCR came from a human donor in a cohort sampled during active COVID-19. The CDR3 region is CASSLARTNEQFF. The CDR3 DNA reads as TGTGCCAGCAGCCTCGCCCGGACAAATGAGCAGTTCTTC. The entire variable domain, with the rest obtained from reference TRBV5-4 and TRBJ2-1, is as follows: ETGVTQSPTHLIKTRGQQVTLRCSSQSGHNTVSWYQQALGQGPQFIFQYYREEENGRGNFPPRFSGLQFPNYSSELNVNALELDDSALYLCASSLARTNEQFFGPGTRLTVL.